These 13 T cell receptor beta chains were all obtained from the same sample, sequenced in a study of OX40 agonist ivuxolimab in advanced cancers. TCRdb's table, derived via immunoSEQ multiplex PCR, lists solely in-frame clones and lacks some. The table includes about 19,000 clones, less than 75% detected once. This specimen was CD4+ or CD8+ T cells sorted from blood, taken in a trial of the OX40 agonist ivuxolimab. The receptor source for this set is an adult with an advanced solid tumor such as melanoma, head and neck, liver or kidney cancer.

A few counts support this clone. This chain joins TRBV28 and TRBJ2-2; 11 bases map to TRBD1. The CDR3 runs to 16 residues. The germline V gene has CDR1 MDHEN and CDR2 SYDVKM. Losses at the gene ends were 1 base for V and 6 bases for J; bases not matched to a gene: 4. CDR3 sequence (DNA): TGTGCCAGCAGTTTATTAGGGGGACAGGGGGCCGGGGAGCTGTTTTTT. Translated: CASSLLGGQGAGELFF.

The rearrangement uses TRBV5-4 and TRBJ2-7; D uncertain. V lost 4 bases, J lost 0 bases, and 8 bases lay in between. Germline loops: CDR1 SGHNT, CDR2 YYREEE (reference sequence). The CDR3 contains 13 residues. As DNA, the CDR3 is TGTGCCAGCAGCACGCCGTCCTCCTACGAGCAGTACTTC. It translates to CASSTPSSYEQYF.

This chain uses TRBV30 with TRBJ2-5, with D possibly being TRBD2 (5 bases). This CDR3 spans 13 amino acids. The germline V and J ends were trimmed by 0 bases and 4 bases, with 9 bases remaining between them. CDR1 and CDR2 from the germline V gene are GTSNPN and SVGIG (reference sequence). The DNA of the CDR3 is TGTGCCTGGAGTGTATCCAGCGGAGAGACCCAGTACTTC. Amino acids: CAWSVSSGETQYF.

The chain is built from TRBV14 and TRBJ1-2, with D possibly matching TRBD1 (5 bases). This CDR3 has 13 residues. The V gene's germline CDR1 is SGHDN and CDR2 FVKESK. V lost 0 bases to trimming and J lost 7 bases, with 9 bases between them. Here the CDR3 DNA reads TGTGCCAGCAGCCAAGATTGGAGGGGTGGCTACACCTTC. It codes for CASSQDWRGGYTF.

The chain recombines TRBV9 with TRBJ2-7; 9 bases align to TRBD1. The trim removed 3 bases at V and 5 bases at J, leaving 3 bases unmatched. The CDR3 extends over 13 amino acids. Germline V gene data show CDR1 as SGDLS and CDR2 as YYNGEE. The CDR3 nucleotides read TGTGCCAGCAGCGCCTGGGACAGGGACGAGCAGTACTTC. This translates into CASSAWDRDEQYF.

The chain carries TRBV6-4 and TRBJ2-3; 9 bases fit TRBD2. The CDR3 is 15 amino acids. The germline V gene encodes CDR1 MRHNA and CDR2 SNTAGT. V dropped 0 bases and J dropped 6; count of bases not matched to a gene: 4. CDR3 bases: TGTGCCAGCAGTGACTCAGGACTAGCGAGCGATACGCAGTATTTT. Protein sequence: CASSDSGLASDTQYF.

The gene calls are TRBV6-6 and TRBJ2-7, with D possibly TRBD2 on 6 matching bases. The V end lost 6 bases, the J end lost 5 bases, and 14 bases lay between the germline ends. CDR1 is MNHNY and CDR2 is SVGAGI in the germline V gene (reference sequence). This CDR3 region has 13 residues. The CDR3 nucleotides are TGTGCCAGCAGCTCCGGGACTTCCAACGAGCAGTACTTC. It translates to CASSSGTSNEQYF.

The chain is built from TRBV29-1 and TRBJ2-2, with D unclear. Trimming cost V 4 bases and J 3 bases, with 9 bases left between them. Germline assignment: CDR1 SQVTM and CDR2 ANQGSEA. CDR3 length: 13 residues. The DNA for the CDR3 is TGCAGCGTTGTAGGTACGGACACCGGGGAGCTGTTTTTT. Translated, it gives CSVVGTDTGELFF.

The chain has TRBV4-2 and TRBJ2-5; D possibly corresponds to TRBD1 (6 bases). Deletions cut 4 bases from V and 7 bases from J, with 10 bases between. From germline, CDR1 is LGHNA and CDR2 YNFKEQ. The CDR3 totals 12 residues. The CDR3 nucleotides are TGTGCCAGCAGCCTTCTAGGGGGGACCCAGTACTTC. This codes for CASSLLGGTQYF.

The chain has TRBV13 and TRBJ1-1; tentatively, D is TRBD1 (5 bases). Germline-derived CDR1 and CDR2 are PRHDT and FYEKMQ (reference sequence). The CDR3 is 14 residues long. The germline V and J ends were trimmed by 5 bases and 4 bases, with 14 bases remaining between them. CDR3 nucleotides: TGTGCCAGCAGCCCTCTCCCGGGGGGCACTGAAGCTTTCTTT. As protein: CASSPLPGGTEAFF.

The V and J genes are TRBV5-8 and TRBJ1-1; no clear D gene. The CDR3 sequence is 14 residues long. The V end was cut by 3 bases, the J end by 7 bases, with 16 bases between. Germline CDR1 and CDR2: SGHTS and YDEGEE. The CDR3 coding sequence is TGTGCCAGCAGCTCAGGCACCTTTCTCTTTGAAGCTTTCTTT. Its protein is CASSSGTFLFEAFF.

This chain links TRBV7-3 with TRBJ2-1, with a possible D match to TRBD2 (6 bases). In germline, CDR1 is SGHTA, CDR2 FQGTGA. Trimming took 5 bases from V and 0 from J, leaving 14 bases between them. The CDR3 covers 16 residues. The CDR3 coding sequence is TGTGCCAGCAGCCCCCCTAGCGCATCCTCCTACAATGAGCAGTTCTTC. This translates into CASSPPSASSYNEQFF.

The rearrangement links TRBV7-2 to TRBJ1-2; unclear D gene. Germline CDR1 is SGHTA and CDR2 is FQGNSA. This CDR3 contains 14 residues. The germline V and J ends were trimmed by 8 bases and 4 bases, with 17 bases remaining between them. The CDR3 DNA reads TGTGCCAGCGCATGGGGAAGTCCTATCTATGGCTACACCTTC. Amino acids: CASAWGSPIYGYTF.